The 13 T cell receptor beta chains below come from one sample, sequenced in a study of T cell clonality in common variable immunodeficiency. Here immunoSEQ multiplex PCR was the method, and the copy in TCRdb shows in-frame clones only, minus some. This repertoire holds more than 35,000 clones, and none appear only once. Sequencing was performed on peripheral blood mononuclear cells. The receptor set was obtained from a person aged 18-70 years in good health.

This clone has at least ten counts. The read is 3 residues too short to cover the CDR3 end, so that end is filled in from the germline J gene. The rearrangement joins TRBV6-4 to TRBJ2-1; TRBD1 matches at 7 bases. Germline CDR1 reads MRHNA; CDR2 reads SNTAGT. The CDR3 loop spans 14 amino acids. Losses at the gene ends were 5 bases for V and 0 bases for J; bases not matched to a gene: 1. CDR3 region: CASSPGGSYNEQFF. The sequenced CDR3 bases are TGTGCCAGCAGTCCAGGGGGCTCCTACAATGAG.

Many counts were recorded for this clone. Sequencing ends 3 residues short of the CDR3 end; the germline J gene provides the rest. The gene calls are TRBV4-1 and TRBJ2-3; 7 positions agree with TRBD2. The J segment lost 7 bases and the V segment lost 0 bases, leaving 13 bases of the junction unmatched. The CDR3 runs 17 residues. In germline, CDR1 is MGHRA, CDR2 YSYEKL. The covered CDR3 bases are TGCGCCAGCAGCCAAGATCTGGGGGGAGGGAGGGCATATACG. Its protein is CASSQDLGGGRAYT. The CDR3 reads in full as CASSQDLGGGRAYTQYF.

This clone was found many times. Sequencing ends 3 residues short of the CDR3 end; the germline J gene provides the rest. The V and J genes are TRBV5-1 and TRBJ2-7; D possibly uses TRBD1 or TRBD2 (5 bases each). V was clipped by 0 bases and J by 6 bases, with 10 bases between them. In germline, CDR1 is SGHRS, CDR2 YFSETQ. The CDR3 is 13 residues long. CDR3 bases read: TGCGCCAGCAGCTTGGTACGAGGGGCCGAG. Translated: CASSLVRGAE. The full CDR3 protein reads CASSLVRGAEQYF.

There are many counts of this clone. Incomplete CDR3 DNA: TGTGCCAGCAGCCCCTCCGAGGAGGGTGACTATGGC. It yields the protein CASSPSEEGDYG. The entire CDR3 protein reads CASSPSEEGDYGYTF. The chain links TRBV7-9 to TRBJ1-2; D remains unclear. The CDR3 goes on 3 residues after the read ends, and that part is filled in from the germline J gene. Deletions cut 5 bases from V and 3 bases from J, with 16 bases between. The germline gives CDR1 SEHNR, CDR2 FQNEAQ (reference sequence). CDR3 length: 15 residues. Drawing the rest from reference TRBV7-9 and TRBJ1-2, the complete variable domain is DTGVSQNPRHKITKRGQNVTFRCDPISEHNRLYWYRQTLGQGPEFLTYFQNEAQLEKSRLLSDRFSAERPKGSFSTLEIQRTEQGDSAMYLCASSPSEEGDYGYTFGSGTRLTVV.

This clone has a count of ten or more. The read ends 3 residues shy of where the CDR3 ends; the end is completed using the germline J gene. V and J are TRBV5-4 and TRBJ1-4; weak D call: TRBD1 (5 bases). Germline V gene sequence: CDR1 SGHNT, CDR2 YYREEE (reference sequence). The CDR3 is 12 amino acids. CDR3 DNA (partial): TGTGCCAGCAGCTTGGCTAGCGGGGGA. This sequence encodes CASSLASGG. The whole CDR3 protein reads CASSLASGGLFF.

This clone was counted many times. The read is 3 residues too short to cover the CDR3 end, so that end is filled in from the germline J gene. The V and J genes are TRBV29-1 and TRBJ2-7; D remains unclear. The germline V gene has CDR1 SQVTM and CDR2 ANQGSEA. The germline V and J ends were trimmed by 7 bases and 6 bases, with 16 bases remaining between them. This CDR3 spans 12 amino acids. CDR3 sequence: CSALPLAGEQYF. The part of the CDR3 DNA that was read is TGCAGCGCCCTACCCTTGGCAGGCGAG.

This clone was seen many times. The CDR3 is cut off 3 residues early in the read; its end comes from the germline J gene. The V and J genes are TRBV18 and TRBJ2-1, with 9 bases fitting TRBD1. V gave up 6 bases and J gave up 5 bases; unmatched junction bases: 11. CDR3 length equals 16 residues. Germline V gene data show CDR1 as KGHSH and CDR2 as LQKENI. The CDR3 DNA, read in part, is TGTGCCAGCTCCCACGAACCCGGGACAGGGCACAATGAG. It encodes CASSHEPGTGHNE. The full-length CDR3 reads as CASSHEPGTGHNEQFF. Combining the CDR3 with reference TRBV18 and TRBJ2-1 gives the whole variable domain NAGVMQNPRHLVRRRGQEARLRCSPMKGHSHVYWYRQLPEEGLKFMVYLQKENIIDESGMPKERFSAEFPKEGPSILRIQQVVRGDSAAYFCASSHEPGTGHNEQFFGPGTRLTVL.

Ten or more counts support this clone. The read stops 3 residues short of the end of the CDR3; the missing end is completed from the germline J gene. This chain uses TRBV2 with TRBJ1-5; TRBD1 agrees at 7 bases. The length of the CDR3 is 13 residues. CDR1 and CDR2 from the germline V gene are SNHLY and FYNNEI. V was clipped by 10 bases and J by 7 bases; unmatched bases: 10. The CDR3 is CATRQGFGQPQHF. The DNA read from the CDR3 is TGTGCCACTCGACAGGGATTTGGACAGCCC.

This clone was observed many times. The read terminates 3 residues before the CDR3 end, so the remaining end is supplied by the germline J gene. J is TRBJ2-7 and V is TRBV27, with 11 bases that match TRBD1. The CDR3 has 18 amino acids. The V gene's germline CDR1 is MNHEY and CDR2 SMNVEV (reference sequence). V shed 4 bases, J shed 2 bases, and the junction held 13 bases outside the gene matches. The chain's CDR3 is CASSSSPGQGVKPYEQYF. The part of the CDR3 DNA that was read is TGTGCCAGCAGTTCCTCTCCGGGACAGGGGGTAAAGCCCTACGAG.

This clone was detected many times. The read terminates 3 residues before the CDR3 end, so the remaining end is supplied by the germline J gene. This chain joins TRBV5-1 and TRBJ1-2; D is possibly TRBD1 (6 bases). CDR1 is SGHRS and CDR2 is YFSETQ in the germline V gene. The CDR3 runs to 15 residues. V dropped 4 bases and J dropped 4 bases, with 17 bases sitting between them. The CDR3 loop is CASSTEAGGGYGYTF. Incomplete CDR3 DNA: TGCGCCAGCAGCACGGAGGCGGGGGGCGGCTATGGC.

This clone was counted at least ten times. The CDR3 is cut off 3 residues early in the read; its end comes from the germline J gene. The chain combines TRBV6-1 with TRBJ2-7, with D perhaps matching TRBD2 (7 bases). Germline V gives CDR1 MNHNS, CDR2 SASEGT. V was cut by 3 bases and J by 3 bases, with 12 bases left in between. This CDR3 contains 14 residues. Partial CDR3 DNA: TGTGCCAGCAGTGATAGGGGGGGGAACTACGAG. Translated: CASSDRGGNYE. The complete CDR3 sequence is CASSDRGGNYEQYF.

This clone was observed at least ten times. The missing CDR3 end, 3 residues past where the read stops, is filled in from the germline J gene. The rearrangement uses TRBV20-1 and TRBJ1-2, with D tentatively TRBD1 (5 bases). Per germline, CDR1 DFQATT and CDR2 SNEGSKA (reference sequence). The V end was cut by 0 bases, the J end by 4 bases, with 9 bases between. The CDR3 totals 13 residues. The CDR3 is CSARDYRSYGYTF. Partial CDR3 DNA: TGCAGTGCTAGAGACTACAGGTCCTATGGC.

This clone came up many times. Incomplete CDR3 DNA: TGCAGTGCTAGAGAGTTCGACAGATACACTGAA. Translation: CSAREFDRYTE. The CDR3 reads in full as CSAREFDRYTEAFF. The chain has TRBV20-1 and TRBJ1-1, with a tentative D call TRBD1 (5 bases). The missing CDR3 end, 3 residues past where the read stops, is filled in from the germline J gene. Per the germline V gene, CDR1 is DFQATT and CDR2 is SNEGSKA (reference sequence). The ends were cut back, 0 bases at V and 3 bases at J, with 11 bases in the middle. The CDR3 covers 14 residues.